Following are 22 T cell receptor beta chains from one sample sequenced in a study of T cell repertoires in ileal Crohn's disease (dated by TCRdb to between 2019 and 2020). The library was made by the immunoSEQ multiplex PCR assay. The source is immuneACCESS, and TCRdb retained only in-frame sequences with V and J called. Part of the clones is not carried over; for the studies checked, unresolved V genes explain less than half of this, and the remainder is unexplained. Across this sample there are 15,000 to 20,000 clones, with around 66% seen only once. The ten largest clones take up around 5% of the sample. The sequenced material came from ileal tissue. All receptors come from an adult with Crohn's disease.

By frequency in the sample, this clone is medium-sized. The same CDR3 can be traced to other DNA sequences in this sample. The chain recombines TRBV19 with TRBJ1-1, with D possibly being TRBD1 (5 bases). The germline V and J ends were trimmed by 2 bases and 1 base, with 11 bases remaining between them. The CDR3 has 15 amino acids. Germline values: CDR1 LNHDA, CDR2 SQIVND (reference sequence). The CDR3 DNA sequence: TGTGCCAGTAGTATAACCGGGCAGGGGAACACTGAAGCTTTCTTT. Its protein product is CASSITGQGNTEAFF.

The chain combines TRBV30 with TRBJ2-3; D not certain. The CDR3 is made up of 14 amino acids. V was cut by 2 bases and J by 2 bases, with 11 bases left in between. Germline V CDR1 and CDR2: GTSNPN, SVGIG (reference sequence). CDR3 amino acids: CAWSPPYITDTQYF. CDR3 DNA: TGTGCCTGGAGTCCCCCCTATATCACAGATACGCAGTATTTT.

The V and J genes are TRBV28 and TRBJ1-1, with TRBD1 matching 8 bases. Germline V gene lookup returns CDR1 MDHEN and CDR2 SYDVKM. The CDR3 sequence is 15 residues long. V lost 3 bases and J lost 0; bases outside the gene matches: 3. CDR3 DNA: TGTGCCAGCAGTTTCTCGGGACAGGTGAACACTGAAGCTTTCTTT. Its translation is CASSFSGQVNTEAFF.

The table lists this clone with a few counts. This chain links TRBV5-6 with TRBJ1-1, with TRBD1 matching over 7 bases. Germline CDR1 SGHDT, CDR2 YYEEEE. This CDR3 region has 16 residues. The trim removed 2 bases at V and 0 bases at J, leaving 7 bases unmatched. The CDR3 here is CASSFRGLNMNTEAFF. The DNA for the CDR3 is TGTGCCAGCAGCTTCAGGGGGTTAAATATGAACACTGAAGCTTTCTTT.

J is TRBJ2-5 and V is TRBV6-1; 11 bases fit TRBD2. This CDR3 spans 15 amino acids. V lost 2 bases to trimming and J lost 3 bases; unmatched junction nucleotides: 2. The germline V gene encodes CDR1 MNHNS and CDR2 SASEGT. The CDR3 here is CASSELAGGEETQYF. DNA of the CDR3: TGTGCCAGCAGTGAACTAGCGGGGGGTGAAGAGACCCAGTACTTC.

The chain carries TRBV4-1 and TRBJ2-7, with D tentatively TRBD1 (5 bases). Trimming shortened V by 0 bases and J by 0 bases, and 18 bases separated the two germline ends. The CDR3 has 18 residues. The germline V gene encodes CDR1 MGHRA and CDR2 YSYEKL. CDR3 loop: CASSQDQWQGAFSYEQYF. Here the CDR3 DNA reads TGCGCCAGCAGCCAAGATCAGTGGCAGGGTGCTTTCTCCTACGAGCAGTACTTC.

CDR3 sequence: CASSEGQNYGYTF. The CDR3 coding sequence is TGTGCCAGCAGCGAAGGACAAAACTATGGCTACACCTTC. The chain is built from TRBV27 and TRBJ1-2, with D possibly TRBD1 on 5 matching bases. Looked up from germline, CDR1 is MNHEY and CDR2 is SMNVEV (reference sequence). Trimming removed 6 bases from V and 2 bases from J, with 10 bases in between. The CDR3 consists of 13 residues.

The chain recombines TRBV25-1 with TRBJ2-7, with D perhaps matching TRBD1 (6 bases). Germline CDR1 MGHDK, CDR2 SYGVNS. Deletions cut 8 bases from V and 6 bases from J, with 17 bases between. This CDR3 comprises 13 residues. The CDR3 DNA follows: TGTGCCAGCTCCCGGGGCAGGGGTGGCGAGCAGTACTTC. Protein product: CASSRGRGGEQYF.

This clone was seen only a few times. The chain has TRBV6-1 and TRBJ1-5, with 10 bases lining up with TRBD1. V was clipped by 8 bases and J by 7 bases; unmatched bases: 5. CDR3 length equals 13 residues. Germline V gene sequence: CDR1 MNHNS, CDR2 SASEGT. Here the CDR3 reads CASGQGGRQPQHF. As DNA, the CDR3 is TGTGCCAGCGGACAGGGGGGAAGACAGCCCCAGCATTTT.

This clone was observed a single time. CDR3 sequence (DNA): TGTGCCAGCAGCTGGACAGCACACACAGATACGCAGTATTTT. Residues: CASSWTAHTDTQYF. The J gene is TRBJ2-3, the V gene TRBV11-3; a weak D match, TRBD1 (6 bases). This CDR3 is 14 amino acids long. Germline values: CDR1 SGHNT, CDR2 YENEEA. The V gene lost 4 bases and the J gene lost 2 bases, with 10 bases spanning the gap.

This sequence joins TRBV5-1 and TRBJ2-3; D is possibly TRBD2 (7 bases). Germline assignment: CDR1 SGHRS and CDR2 YFSETQ. Trimming took 0 bases from V and 5 from J, leaving 13 bases between them. The CDR3 contains 15 residues. The CDR3 region is CASSLEGGPIDTQYF. DNA of the CDR3: TGCGCCAGCAGCTTGGAGGGGGGGCCCATAGATACGCAGTATTTT.

This clone showed up just a few times. The chain is built from TRBV30 and TRBJ2-2; tentative D call: TRBD1 (5 bases). This CDR3 contains 16 residues. The germline V gene encodes CDR1 GTSNPN and CDR2 SVGIG (reference sequence). V was pared by 3 bases and J by 4 bases, with 18 bases between. The CDR3 reads CAWSVRQTSSTGELFF. The CDR3 DNA sequence: TGTGCCTGGAGCGTACGACAGACATCTTCCACCGGGGAGCTGTTTTTT.

This chain joins TRBV19 and TRBJ2-3; 9 nucleotides line up with TRBD1. The germline V gene has CDR1 LNHDA and CDR2 SQIVND (reference sequence). The ends lost 4 bases at V and 5 bases at J; junction bases unmatched: 4. The CDR3 extends over 14 amino acids. The CDR3 sequence is CASSTTGGEDTQYF. The CDR3 bases are TGTGCCAGTAGTACCACAGGGGGCGAAGATACGCAGTATTTT.

The CDR3 nucleotides read TGTGCTAGTGGTTGGGGGACAGGGAATTCACCCCTCCACTTT. It yields the protein CASGWGTGNSPLHF. This chain links TRBV12-5 with TRBJ1-6, with 9 bases that match TRBD1. With 4 bases clipped from V and 7 bases from J, the junction kept 2 bases outside the gene matches. CDR1 LGHNT and CDR2 FRNRAP come from the germline V gene. The CDR3 loop spans 14 amino acids.

This clone was seen just once. The genes are TRBV28 and TRBJ2-7; possible D gene TRBD2, 6 bases. CDR1 MDHEN and CDR2 SYDVKM come from the germline V gene. V was pared by 2 bases and J by 0 bases, with 8 bases between. CDR3 length equals 14 residues. CDR3 sequence reads: CASSLGGISYEQYF. The CDR3, as DNA: TGTGCCAGCAGTTTAGGCGGGATCTCCTACGAGCAGTACTTC. Full variable domain (outside the CDR3, taken from reference TRBV28 and TRBJ2-7): DVKVTQSSRYLVKRTGEKVFLECVQDMDHENMFWYRQDPGLGLRLIYFSYDVKMKEKGDIPEGYSVSREKKERFSLILESASTNQTSMYLCASSLGGISYEQYFGPGTRLTVT.

This clone was observed a few times. The genes are TRBV5-5 and TRBJ2-7; D ambiguous. Trimming removed 4 bases from V and 3 bases from J, with 8 bases in between. CDR1 and CDR2 (germline): SGHKS, YYEKEE (reference sequence). This CDR3 has 12 amino acids. DNA for the CDR3: TGTGCCAGCAGCCAACACAGCTACGAGCAGTACTTC. It specifies CASSQHSYEQYF.

This rearrangement joins TRBV5-1 to TRBJ1-1; 9 positions match TRBD1. CDR1 is SGHRS, CDR2 YFSETQ, per germline. J lost 5 bases, V lost 0 bases, and 8 bases had no gene match. The CDR3 contains 16 residues. CDR3: CASSLAIGTGSTEAFF. CDR3 in DNA: TGCGCCAGCAGCTTGGCCATAGGGACAGGGTCAACTGAAGCTTTCTTT.

The chain uses TRBV18 and TRBJ1-2; possibly TRBD1 for D (6 bases). This CDR3 contains 14 residues. Trimming stripped 3 bases from V and 4 bases from J, with 12 bases between. The germline V gene has CDR1 KGHSH and CDR2 LQKENI. CDR3 coding DNA: TGTGCCAGCTCACCGAGGACAGACGGCTATGGCTACACCTTC. Protein sequence: CASSPRTDGYGYTF.

The V gene is TRBV6-4, the J gene TRBJ2-3; TRBD2 agrees at 11 bases. The J segment lost 2 bases and the V segment lost 4 bases, leaving 2 bases of the junction unmatched. The germline gives CDR1 MRHNA, CDR2 SNTAGT. There are 15 residues in the CDR3. DNA for the CDR3: TGTGCCAGCAGTGGACTAGCGGGGTCCACAGATACGCAGTATTTT. This translates into CASSGLAGSTDTQYF.

This clone has just a few counts. The chain links TRBV5-1 to TRBJ2-7; TRBD2 might be the D (5 bases). CDR1 is SGHRS, CDR2 YFSETQ, per germline. The CDR3 is made up of 11 amino acids. The germline V and J ends were trimmed by 3 bases and 6 bases, with 7 bases remaining between them. The CDR3 DNA sequence: TGCGCCAGCAGCTCGGACTTCGAGCAGTACTTC. Translated, it gives CASSSDFEQYF.

The chain couples TRBV6-1 to TRBJ2-5, with 14 bases fitting TRBD2. The assigned J gene may be wrong: the sequence end matches TRBJ2-7 better. The CDR3 runs to 15 residues. CDR1 MNHNS and CDR2 SASEGT come from the germline V gene. CDR3 sequence reads: CASSGTSGGSYEQYF. The CDR3 DNA reads TGTGCCAGCAGCGGGACTAGCGGGGGATCCTACGAGCAGTACTTC.

The sample holds one count of this clone. The chain joins TRBV15 to TRBJ2-1; tentative D call: TRBD2 (5 bases). Germline values: CDR1 LNHNV, CDR2 YYDKDF (reference sequence). V was cut by 1 base and J by 3 bases, with 10 bases left in between. This CDR3 is 15 amino acids long. CDR3 DNA: TGTGCCACCAGCAGAGGAACGGGAATCTACAATGAGCAGTTCTTC. It codes for CATSRGTGIYNEQFF.